This entry lists 5 T cell receptor beta chains sequenced from one sample in a study of response to subunit inactivated influenza vaccine. Using its own MiXCR run on the RT-PCR reads, TCRdb lists one record per CDR3 protein. The sample lists around 530,000 distinct CDR3 sequences, 15% to 20% occurring once. The material sequenced was CD4+ T cells sorted from PBMCs, taken around 25 months after vaccination. The receptors shown here come from a man between 50 and 69 years old who received an inactivated influenza vaccine.

This chain joins TRBV12-3 or TRBV12-4 and TRBJ2-1, with TRBD2 matching 7 bases. Trimming at V came to 5 bases and at J to 5 bases, leaving 12 bases not matched to a gene. The CDR3 is made up of 16 amino acids. As DNA, the CDR3 is TGTGCCAGCAGTCCTACCCACGGACGGGGGGACAATGAGCAGTTCTTC. It encodes CASSPTHGRGDNEQFF.

The chain links TRBV20-1 to TRBJ2-5; 7 bases map to TRBD1. V lost 2 bases to trimming and J lost 1 base; unmatched junction nucleotides: 10. From germline, CDR1 is DFQATT and CDR2 SNEGSKA (reference sequence). This CDR3 spans 16 amino acids. Written as DNA, the CDR3 is TGCAGTGCTAGAAACCGGGACAGAGTCTCCCAAGAGACCCAGTACTTC. Its translation is CSARNRDRVSQETQYF.

This clonotype was seen a few times. This chain links TRBV21-1 with TRBJ2-3; the table calls TRBD2, which could not be checked here. TRBV21-1 is reported as a pseudogene. CDR3 size: 20 residues. The CDR3 nucleotides are TGTGCCAGCAGCAGACCCAAGGGTAGACTAGCGGGAGGGCCTGTAGATACGCAGTATTTT. Its protein is CASSRPKGRLAGGPVDTQYF.

The chain couples TRBV6-1 to TRBJ2-2; D not certain. Trimming cost V 4 bases and J 3 bases, with 9 bases left between them. The CDR3 consists of 14 residues. The germline V gene encodes CDR1 MNHNS and CDR2 SASEGT. The CDR3 spells CASSVRWDTGELFF. In DNA form, the CDR3 reads TGTGCCAGCAGTGTAAGGTGGGACACCGGGGAGCTGTTTTTT.

This chain joins TRBV7-2 and TRBJ2-3; no firm D call. The V end lost 5 bases, the J end lost 1 base, and 13 bases lay between the germline ends. Germline CDR1 and CDR2: SGHTA and FQGNSA. The CDR3 has 15 amino acids. The CDR3 region is CASSPPPGGTDTQYF. The CDR3 DNA reads TGTGCCAGCAGCCCACCCCCGGGTGGCACAGATACGCAGTATTTT.